Listed below are T cell receptor beta chains from one sample, sequenced in a study of blood T cells in healthy people across ages. A single record per CDR3 protein comes from TCRdb applying MiXCR to the 5' RACE reads. The sample consists of around 970,000 distinct CDR3 sequences, 51% of them appearing once. The sample taken for sequencing was blood. Receptors originate from a woman between 55 and 75 years old in good health. Both conserved end residues are part of each CDR3. The order of the fields is V gene, clone size, J gene, CDR3 protein. Part of the rows lack a size; the others show once, few, many or a class for expanded clones.

v_gene: TRBV4-1; abundance: many; j_gene: TRBJ1-5; CDR3aa: CASSQTSFGVSNQPQHF
v_gene: TRBV12-3/TRBV12-4; abundance: -; j_gene: TRBJ2-1; CDR3aa: CASSFSGQLPYNEQFF
v_gene: TRBV4-1; abundance: -; j_gene: TRBJ1-5; CDR3aa: CASSQEAVNQPQHF
v_gene: TRBV3-1; abundance: -; j_gene: TRBJ2-2; CDR3aa: CASSRGQGDYTGELFF
v_gene: TRBV6-2/TRBV6-3; abundance: -; j_gene: TRBJ2-4; CDR3aa: CASSYSLPQVLHIQYF
v_gene: TRBV7-9; abundance: -; j_gene: TRBJ2-5; CDR3aa: CASSFSWGEETQYF
v_gene: TRBV29-1; abundance: -; j_gene: TRBJ2-3; CDR3aa: CSVEVGGGTQYF
v_gene: TRBV19; abundance: -; j_gene: TRBJ1-1; CDR3aa: CASSIGTGNTEAFF
v_gene: TRBV2; abundance: -; j_gene: TRBJ1-6; CDR3aa: CASNKYNSPLHF
v_gene: TRBV7-9; abundance: -; j_gene: TRBJ1-1; CDR3aa: CASSWGTANTEAFF
v_gene: TRBV7-3; abundance: -; j_gene: TRBJ2-7; CDR3aa: CASSSGLHNEQYF
v_gene: TRBV27; abundance: -; j_gene: TRBJ2-7; CDR3aa: CASSLNRASYEQYF
v_gene: TRBV12-3/TRBV12-4; abundance: few; j_gene: TRBJ2-1; CDR3aa: CASSSYRLADNEQFF
v_gene: TRBV6-5; abundance: -; j_gene: TRBJ2-5; CDR3aa: CASSHIWEEQETQYF
v_gene: TRBV6-5; abundance: few; j_gene: TRBJ2-6; CDR3aa: CASSYGGLSRSGANVLTF
v_gene: TRBV12-3/TRBV12-4; abundance: once; j_gene: TRBJ2-3; CDR3aa: CASSTRRAGADTQYF
v_gene: TRBV20-1; abundance: -; j_gene: TRBJ1-2; CDR3aa: CSASRSGNNYGYTF
v_gene: TRBV28; abundance: -; j_gene: TRBJ2-7; CDR3aa: CASSLLPTWDRDYEQYF
v_gene: TRBV7-8; abundance: -; j_gene: TRBJ2-5; CDR3aa: CASSLRGGQGRKTQYF
v_gene: TRBV12-3/TRBV12-4; abundance: few; j_gene: TRBJ2-7; CDR3aa: CASSSTGTGHYEQYF
v_gene: TRBV2; abundance: -; j_gene: TRBJ2-1; CDR3aa: CASSEALAEEQFF
v_gene: TRBV7-9; abundance: -; j_gene: TRBJ2-1; CDR3aa: CASSPGLADNEQFF
v_gene: TRBV6-5; abundance: once; j_gene: TRBJ2-5; CDR3aa: CASNTREASEEGTQYF
v_gene: TRBV6-2/TRBV6-3; abundance: -; j_gene: -; CDR3aa: CASNELAPQGEQYF
v_gene: TRBV3-1; abundance: -; j_gene: TRBJ2-1; CDR3aa: CASSQTGTAREQFF
v_gene: TRBV20-1; abundance: -; j_gene: TRBJ2-7; CDR3aa: CSARGPSTNEQYF
v_gene: TRBV28; abundance: -; j_gene: TRBJ2-1; CDR3aa: CGVGRGIDEQFF
v_gene: TRBV29-1; abundance: few; j_gene: TRBJ2-5; CDR3aa: CSFRWGQETQYF
v_gene: TRBV7-9; abundance: -; j_gene: TRBJ1-3; CDR3aa: CASSLIGSSGNTIYF
v_gene: TRBV4-1; abundance: few; j_gene: TRBJ2-7; CDR3aa: CASSQPFGDEQYF
v_gene: TRBV5-6; abundance: -; j_gene: TRBJ2-7; CDR3aa: CASSLTVSVYEQYF
v_gene: TRBV6-5; abundance: -; j_gene: TRBJ2-6; CDR3aa: CASSRDSVSGANVLTF
v_gene: TRBV20-1; abundance: -; j_gene: TRBJ1-1; CDR3aa: CSAKGGTEAFF
v_gene: TRBV29-1; abundance: few; j_gene: TRBJ2-7; CDR3aa: CSVGVTYEQYF
v_gene: TRBV27; abundance: -; j_gene: TRBJ2-1; CDR3aa: CASRDRDRRLNEQFF
v_gene: TRBV4-2; abundance: many; j_gene: TRBJ2-7; CDR3aa: CASSHLRTGGYEQYF
v_gene: TRBV6-2/TRBV6-3; abundance: -; j_gene: TRBJ1-6; CDR3aa: CASSLSGYNSPLHF
v_gene: TRBV20-1; abundance: -; j_gene: TRBJ2-7; CDR3aa: CSVRGGLSYEQYF
v_gene: TRBV14; abundance: few; j_gene: TRBJ1-6; CDR3aa: CASSAPGGRSSPLHF
v_gene: TRBV7-2; abundance: -; j_gene: TRBJ2-1; CDR3aa: CASSLEGTDQFF
v_gene: TRBV7-2; abundance: -; j_gene: TRBJ2-1; CDR3aa: CASSPSWGAGGRGEQFF
v_gene: TRBV11-3; abundance: -; j_gene: TRBJ2-3; CDR3aa: CASSPGGLAGEDTQYF
v_gene: TRBV4-1; abundance: -; j_gene: TRBJ2-7; CDR3aa: CASSQGSPKEWVYEQYF
v_gene: TRBV28; abundance: few; j_gene: TRBJ2-6; CDR3aa: CASRFGLGNVLTF
v_gene: TRBV27; abundance: -; j_gene: TRBJ2-1; CDR3aa: CASGVRGGGLDEQFF
v_gene: TRBV20-1; abundance: -; j_gene: TRBJ2-3; CDR3aa: CSAPLVTDTQYF
v_gene: TRBV29-1; abundance: -; j_gene: TRBJ2-3; CDR3aa: CSADSGGGDTQYF
v_gene: TRBV18; abundance: -; j_gene: TRBJ2-7; CDR3aa: CTSSPLPRSRDYEQYF
v_gene: TRBV5-1; abundance: -; j_gene: TRBJ2-5; CDR3aa: CASTIGTMQETQYF
v_gene: TRBV5-1; abundance: many; j_gene: TRBJ2-5; CDR3aa: CASSFSGNQETQYF
v_gene: TRBV12-3/TRBV12-4; abundance: once; j_gene: TRBJ2-3; CDR3aa: CASSGPGGTDTQYF